This T cell receptor beta chain originates from a study of T cell responses to AZD1222 COVID-19 vaccine. Study conclusions and caveats: Unmutated regions of variants are reportedly targeted by nearly half of spike-specific TCRs. There were mostly white British donors and more females than males, and clonal diversity was possibly underestimated. Elevations in Spike-specific TCR breadth and depth followed administration of two AZD1222 doses. The number of AZD1222 recipients seropositive at baseline was only 5 to 7.

For this clone: What it binds is unknown.

V was cut by 2 bases and J by 4 bases, with 12 bases left in between. The CDR3 sequence is 15 residues long. The germline V gene encodes CDR1 KGHSH and CDR2 LQKENI. The table came from immunoSEQ multiplex PCR; TCRdb's copy has only in-frame clones and leaves some out. The repertoire holds about 100,000 clones, about 88% seen once, with 15% to 20% in the top ten. This TCR came from an adult in good health. The sequencing here drew on peripheral blood, taken on day 0 of AZD1222 vaccination. The chain carries TRBV18 and TRBJ1-5; D is perhaps TRBD1 (5 bases). The CDR3 nucleotides read TGTGCCAGCTCACCAGACAGCGGACGGAATCAGCCCCAGCATTTT. It specifies CASSPDSGRNQPQHF.